This T cell receptor beta chain was observed in a study of cytomegalovirus exposure and HLA in healthy donors. Overall study: Among 398 genotyped donors, approximately 80% fell in the Caucasian-associated ancestry cluster.

Comment on this clone: Its cognate antigen is unknown.

V gave up 2 bases and J gave up 4 bases, with 15 bases separating them. This CDR3 comprises 16 residues. The germline gives CDR1 SEHNR, CDR2 FQNEAQ (reference sequence). General observations from the study: According to reports, the classifier identified cytomegalovirus status with high specificity and sensitivity. A later analysis showed TCR association rates differing by HLA locus, peaking at DRB1 and lowest at HLA-C.

Healthy individuals who donated bone marrow served as the donors. In the PCR, 60 Vbeta and 13 Jbeta primers were used. Repertoires were generated with immunoSEQ multiplex PCR, while TCRdb's copy carries only in-frame clones and drops some. The sample has approximately 120,000 clones; roughly 70% are singletons. Input material: PBMCs. V gene TRBV7-9 combines with J gene TRBJ2-1; weak D call: TRBD2 (7 bases). The source is a man aged 40-49 years in good health and CMV-seronegative. This CDR3 is CASSLLGGGSYNEQFF. CDR3 DNA sequence: TGTGCCAGCAGCTTACTCGGCGGGGGCTCGTACAATGAGCAGTTCTTC. The full variable domain, in which reference TRBV7-9 and TRBJ2-1 provide the parts outside the CDR3, is DTGVSQNPRHKITKRGQNVTFRCDPISEHNRLYWYRQTLGQGPEFLTYFQNEAQLEKSRLLSDRFSAERPKGSFSTLEIQRTEQGDSAMYLCASSLLGGGSYNEQFFGPGTRLTVL.